The T cell receptor (beta chain) under discussion was sequenced for a study of spatial heterogeneity in lung cancer. Findings and limits, study-wide: Expanded tumor TCRs that were ubiquitous appeared in blood more at resection than follow-up.

The time point is: sample taken at primary tumor resection. The table lists this clonotype with a few counts. Its antigen is currently unknown. The CDR3 is 14 amino acids. Looked up from germline, CDR1 is SGHRS and CDR2 is YFSETQ. Between the trimmed V and J ends, which lost 3 bases and 1 base, there was a span of 10 bases. MiXCR, run by TCRdb on the 5' RACE reads, gives a single entry per CDR3 protein. The table includes 40,000 to 45,000 distinct CDR3 sequences, roughly 13% detected once. The sequence was obtained from a male donor with early-stage non-small cell lung cancer. The starting material was PBMCs, obtained at surgery. This chain links TRBV5-1 with TRBJ1-1; maybe TRBD1 (5 bases). CDR3 loop: CASSSSTGNTEAFF. Written as DNA, the CDR3 is TGCGCCAGCAGCTCCTCAACAGGGAACACTGAAGCTTTCTTT.